Following are 13 T cell receptor beta chains from one sample sequenced in a study of blood T cell repertoires in COVID-19. TCRdb's copy holds only in-frame clones and misses some; the assay was immunoSEQ multiplex PCR. This table has more than 350,000 clones, around 87% appearing once. Input material: peripheral blood. The receptors here all came from a woman younger than 45 with COVID-19, enrolled during active disease.

The genes are TRBV18 and TRBJ2-7; TRBD2 matches 10 bases. The CDR3 totals 14 residues. CDR1 and CDR2 from the germline V gene are KGHSH and LQKENI. With V trimmed by 1 base and J by 7 bases, 4 bases remained unmatched. The CDR3 sequence: CASSPQGAGGEQYF. The CDR3 bases are TGTGCCAGCTCACCACAGGGAGCGGGAGGGGAGCAGTACTTC.

V is TRBV6-2 or TRBV6-3 and J is TRBJ2-5; possibly TRBD2 for D (6 bases). With 2 bases removed from V and 5 bases from J, the gap between germline ends came to 9 bases. The germline V gene encodes CDR1 MNHEY and CDR2 SVGEGT. This CDR3 has 13 amino acids. CDR3 coding DNA: TGTGCCAGCAGTTACGGGGACTCCGAGACCCAGTACTTC. The encoded protein is CASSYGDSETQYF.

In DNA, the CDR3 is TGCGCCAGCAGCCAAGATCGACTAGGAATCGGGGAGCTGTTTTTT. This translates into CASSQDRLGIGELFF. The chain couples TRBV4-1 to TRBJ2-2; weak D call: TRBD2 (6 bases). Germline V CDR1 and CDR2: MGHRA, YSYEKL. V shed 0 bases and J shed 7 bases, with 12 bases lying between them. The CDR3 has 15 residues.

The chain uses TRBV6-5 and TRBJ2-7; D not certain. Germline CDR1 is MNHEY and CDR2 is SVGAGI. Trimming cost V 8 bases and J 0 bases, with 11 bases left between them. This CDR3 spans 13 amino acids. CDR3 in amino acids: CASPSPDSYEQYF. The DNA for the CDR3 is TGTGCCAGCCCAAGTCCAGACTCCTACGAGCAGTACTTC.

V and J are TRBV2 and TRBJ2-5, with TRBD2 as a possible D gene (6 bases). CDR3 length: 16 amino acids. Germline assignment: CDR1 SNHLY and CDR2 FYNNEI. V lost 8 bases and J 2 bases, leaving 21 bases between the germline ends. CDR3 amino acids: CASGYRDSDLQETQYF. The CDR3 DNA is TGTGCCAGCGGGTACCGGGACTCAGACCTTCAAGAGACCCAGTACTTC.

The CDR3, as DNA: TGTGCCAGCAGTAGAGAGGGACAGGGGGCCTACGAGCAGTACTTC. Amino acid sequence: CASSREGQGAYEQYF. V gene TRBV7-9 combines with J gene TRBJ2-7; 11 bases fit TRBD1. J was trimmed by 2 bases and V by 6 bases; bases with no gene match: 6. Germline loops: CDR1 SEHNR, CDR2 FQNEAQ (reference sequence). The CDR3 contains 15 residues.

This rearrangement joins TRBV5-1 to TRBJ2-7; 12 positions agree with TRBD2. The V gene's germline CDR1 is SGHRS and CDR2 YFSETQ. The length of the CDR3 is 14 residues. V lost 4 bases to trimming and J lost 5 bases; unmatched junction nucleotides: 4. The chain's CDR3 is CASSRLAGVDEQYF. CDR3 bases: TGCGCCAGCAGCCGACTAGCGGGAGTAGACGAGCAGTACTTC.

The V call is TRBV30, the J call TRBJ1-2; D may be TRBD1 (5 bases). Germline loops: CDR1 GTSNPN, CDR2 SVGIG (reference sequence). Deletions cut 4 bases from V and 3 bases from J, with 9 bases between. There are 12 residues in the CDR3. In nucleotides, the CDR3 is TGTGCCTGGACCCGGGGGGACTATGGCTACACCTTC. It translates to CAWTRGDYGYTF.

The CDR3 nucleotides read TGTGCCACCAGTGATGCTAGCGGGAGTAGGGAGACCCAGTACTTC. Translating it yields CATSDASGSRETQYF. The V gene is TRBV24-1, the J gene TRBJ2-5; 10 positions agree with TRBD2. The J segment lost 5 bases and the V segment lost 3 bases, leaving 5 bases of the junction unmatched. Germline V gives CDR1 KGHDR, CDR2 SFDVKD. This CDR3 contains 15 residues.

V is TRBV5-4 and J is TRBJ2-2; D is possibly TRBD1 (5 bases). CDR3 length: 16 residues. Germline V lookup: CDR1 SGHNT, CDR2 YYREEE (reference sequence). Trimming cost V 5 bases and J 3 bases, with 17 bases left between them. The CDR3 is CASRVGGQAYTGELFF. The CDR3, as DNA: TGTGCCAGCAGGGTTGGTGGACAAGCATACACCGGGGAGCTGTTTTTT.

The gene calls are TRBV19 and TRBJ2-7; 14 positions agree with TRBD2. Germline CDR1 reads LNHDA; CDR2 reads SQIVND (reference sequence). This CDR3 has 18 residues. V shed 5 bases, J shed 0 bases, and the junction held 9 bases outside the gene matches. CDR3 nucleotides: TGTGCCAGTAGTCCCGGGACTAGCGGGAGTGGCGTCTCCTACGAGCAGTACTTC. Protein sequence: CASSPGTSGSGVSYEQYF.

This clone was counted only a few times. The chain couples TRBV9 to TRBJ1-4; the match to TRBD1 covers 7 bases. CDR1 and CDR2 from the germline V gene are SGDLS and YYNGEE. This CDR3 contains 18 residues. After removal of 0 bases from V and 2 bases from J, the junction contained 10 bases not matched to a gene. This CDR3 reads CASSVGGSGGATNEKLFF. The CDR3 DNA reads as TGTGCCAGCAGCGTAGGTGGGTCAGGGGGAGCGACTAATGAAAAACTGTTTTTT. The variable domain in full, with the rest retrieved from reference TRBV9 and TRBJ1-4, is DSGVTQTPKHLITATGQRVTLRCSPRSGDLSVYWYQQSLDQGLQFLIQYYNGEERAKGNILERFSAQQFPDLHSELNLSSLELGDSALYFCASSVGGSGGATNEKLFFGSGTQLSVL.

The chain employs TRBV7-2 and TRBJ2-5; D call uncertain. The CDR3 has 13 amino acids. Trimming shortened V by 5 bases and J by 2 bases, and 9 bases separated the two germline ends. Germline V lookup: CDR1 SGHTA, CDR2 FQGNSA. This chain's CDR3 is CASSARYQETQYF. The CDR3 DNA reads as TGTGCCAGCAGCGCTAGGTATCAAGAGACCCAGTACTTC. Looking up the rest from reference TRBV7-2 and TRBJ2-5 gives the full variable domain: GAGVSQSPSNKVTEKGKDVELRCDPISGHTALYWYRQSLGQGLEFLIYFQGNSAPDKSGLPSDRFSAERTGGSVSTLTIQRTQQEDSAVYLCASSARYQETQYFGPGTRLLVL.